Below are 24 T cell receptor beta chains sequenced from a single sample in a study of T-cell reconstitution after alpha-beta-depleted transplantation in children. Unique molecular identifiers were incorporated during preparation of the TCRbeta library. TCRdb re-called the PCR reads through MiXCR, storing one row per CDR3 protein. The sample holds around 78,000 distinct CDR3 sequences, 7.3% seen once. Specimen: PBMCs from the stem cell graft donor, collected from the stem cell graft. The receptors were sampled from a human donor who donated a stem cell graft to a child with acute lymphoblastic leukemia.

This clonotype has just a few counts. This chain links TRBV7-3 with TRBJ1-2; D possibly corresponds to TRBD1 (5 bases). Germline V CDR1 and CDR2: SGHTA, FQGTGA. V lost 5 bases, J lost 4 bases, and 11 bases lay in between. This CDR3 contains 13 residues. DNA of the CDR3: TGTGCCAGCAGCCCGACAGTGTCCTATGGCTACACCTTC. It translates to CASSPTVSYGYTF.

This clonotype was seen many times. The V call is TRBV12-3 or TRBV12-4, the J call TRBJ2-7; a weak D match, TRBD1 (5 bases). Between the trimmed V and J ends, which lost 5 bases and 5 bases, there was a span of 16 bases. This CDR3 is built from 14 residues. In DNA form, the CDR3 reads TGTGCCAGCAGTCTTCCAGGGAAGTCCAACGAGCAGTACTTC. Protein product: CASSLPGKSNEQYF.

This clonotype was seen at least ten times. V usage is TRBV7-2 and J usage is TRBJ1-2; D might be TRBD1 (5 bases). Germline-derived CDR1 and CDR2 are SGHTA and FQGNSA. Trimming took 5 bases from V and 5 from J, leaving 12 bases between them. CDR3 length: 13 amino acids. The DNA for the CDR3 is TGTGCCAGCAGCCCCGGGACGGCTTATGGCTACACCTTC. It specifies CASSPGTAYGYTF.

The V call is TRBV6-5, the J call TRBJ1-6; maybe TRBD1 (6 bases). Germline values: CDR1 MNHEY, CDR2 SVGAGI. The CDR3 runs to 15 residues. V was clipped by 4 bases and J by 3 bases, with 10 bases between them. The CDR3 spells CASSFRTDYNSPLHF. The CDR3 bases are TGTGCCAGCAGTTTCAGGACAGACTATAATTCACCCCTCCACTTT.

There are many counts of this clonotype. This chain joins TRBV4-1 and TRBJ2-1, with 15 nucleotides matching TRBD2. Germline V gene lookup returns CDR1 MGHRA and CDR2 YSYEKL. V was clipped by 0 bases and J by 2 bases; unmatched bases: 11. There are 21 residues in the CDR3. CDR3: CASSQDFPGLAGGIPYNEQFF. CDR3 in DNA: TGCGCCAGCAGCCAAGATTTTCCGGGACTAGCGGGGGGAATACCCTACAATGAGCAGTTCTTC.

This clonotype was detected only a few times. The CDR3 protein is CASSLTGGGMNTEAFF. CDR3 bases: TGTGCCAGCAGCTTGACAGGGGGTGGTATGAACACTGAAGCTTTCTTT. This chain uses TRBV7-9 with TRBJ1-1; 9 nucleotides align to TRBD1. The trim removed 3 bases at V and 0 bases at J, leaving 5 bases unmatched. The length of the CDR3 is 16 residues. CDR1 is SEHNR, CDR2 FQNEAQ, per germline (reference sequence).

A few counts support this clonotype. The rearrangement links TRBV12-3 or TRBV12-4 to TRBJ1-2, with D unclear. The CDR3 has 15 amino acids. The V end lost 2 bases, the J end lost 0 bases, and 10 bases lay between the germline ends. The DNA for the CDR3 is TGTGCCAGCAGTTTAAGCCCTAGTGCTAACTATGGCTACACCTTC. This gives the protein CASSLSPSANYGYTF.

This chain links TRBV19 with TRBJ1-5; 7 nucleotides agree with TRBD1. The length of the CDR3 is 17 residues. With V trimmed by 5 bases and J by 1 base, 11 bases remained unmatched. CDR1 is LNHDA, CDR2 SQIVND, per germline (reference sequence). In DNA form, the CDR3 reads TGTGCCAGTAGTCATAACCGGGACAGTACAAGCAATCAGCCCCAGCATTTT. Amino acids: CASSHNRDSTSNQPQHF.

At least ten counts were recorded for this clonotype. The chain has TRBV6-2 or TRBV6-3 and TRBJ2-2, with D unresolved. Germline CDR1 and CDR2: MNHEY and SVGEGT. V lost 3 bases and J 8 bases, leaving 13 bases between the germline ends. The CDR3 sequence is 14 residues long. The CDR3 nucleotides read TGTGCCAGCAGTTATCGTCCCCTCCGAGGGGAGCTGTTTTTT. Translating it yields CASSYRPLRGELFF.

Ten or more counts support this clonotype. At one boundary the junction diverges from the germline segment, which might be a read error. The CDR3 DNA follows: TGTGCTAGCAGTGAATGGTCTGATACGCAGTATTTT. Its translation: CASSEWSDTQYF. The chain joins TRBV2 to TRBJ2-3, with no clear D. CDR3 length: 12 amino acids. Germline-derived CDR1 and CDR2 are SNHLY and FYNNEI.

The table lists this clonotype with many counts. The chain employs TRBV9 and TRBJ2-3; the D gene is possibly TRBD1 (5 bases). The germline V and J ends were trimmed by 1 base and 0 bases, with 6 bases remaining between them. Germline-derived CDR1 and CDR2 are SGDLS and YYNGEE. The CDR3 spans 14 residues. Written as DNA, the CDR3 is TGTGCCAGCAGCGTAAGGGGAAGCACAGATACGCAGTATTTT. The encoded protein is CASSVRGSTDTQYF.

This clonotype was counted between two and nine times. The chain employs TRBV7-8 and TRBJ2-7; TRBD1 aligns across 8 bases. CDR1 is SGHVS, CDR2 FQNEAQ, per germline. V lost 6 bases, J lost 2 bases, and 12 bases stayed unmatched. The CDR3 has 16 residues. The CDR3 DNA is TGTGCCAGCAGTTCACAGACAGGGGCGATAGCCTACGAGCAGTACTTC. This translates into CASSSQTGAIAYEQYF.

This clonotype was counted at least ten times. The chain couples TRBV27 to TRBJ2-7, with D uncertain. The ends were cut back, 3 bases at V and 6 bases at J, with 9 bases in the middle. The CDR3 extends over 12 amino acids. Germline V lookup: CDR1 MNHEY, CDR2 SMNVEV (reference sequence). For the CDR3, the DNA is TGTGCCAGCAGTTTCGTAGGCTCCGAGCAGTACTTC. Protein: CASSFVGSEQYF.

The table lists this clonotype with many counts. This rearrangement joins TRBV7-4 to TRBJ2-5; D not resolved. Germline-derived CDR1 and CDR2 are SGHVT and SQSDAQ. Trimming stripped 0 bases from V and 5 bases from J, with 10 bases between. The CDR3 totals 14 residues. The CDR3 protein is CASSLACQAETQYF. The CDR3 nucleotides are TGTGCCAGCAGCTTAGCCTGCCAGGCGGAGACCCAGTACTTC.

This clonotype has only a few counts. This chain links TRBV6-4 with TRBJ2-3; 9 positions match TRBD2. The trim removed 4 bases at V and 1 base at J, leaving 3 bases unmatched. Germline assignment: CDR1 MRHNA and CDR2 SNTAGT. The CDR3 spans 15 residues. The DNA for the CDR3 is TGTGCCAGCAGTGGTGCTAGCGGGGGCACAGATACGCAGTATTTT. Translating gives CASSGASGGTDTQYF.

The chain couples TRBV4-2 to TRBJ2-5, with 11 bases aligning to TRBD2. The CDR3 is 17 amino acids. V lost 2 bases to trimming and J lost 5 bases; unmatched junction nucleotides: 10. Germline V gene lookup returns CDR1 LGHNA and CDR2 YNFKEQ. CDR3 sequence reads: CASSQLLAGGDGETQYF. The CDR3 region has the DNA TGTGCCAGCAGCCAATTGTTAGCGGGAGGGGACGGGGAGACCCAGTACTTC.

At least ten counts were recorded for this clonotype. V and J are TRBV18 and TRBJ1-5; TRBD1 matches at 7 bases. The junction had 4 bases not matched to a gene; V was cut back by 5 bases and J by 3 bases. This CDR3 is built from 14 residues. Germline V gives CDR1 KGHSH, CDR2 LQKENI. The CDR3 sequence: CASSSGQDNQPQHF. DNA for the CDR3: TGTGCCAGCTCATCCGGACAGGACAATCAGCCCCAGCATTTT.

In this sample, this clonotype turned up many times. V usage is TRBV28 and J usage is TRBJ2-3; 15 bases align to TRBD2. V gave up 5 bases and J gave up 4 bases; unmatched junction bases: 7. The CDR3 extends over 17 amino acids. Germline-derived CDR1 and CDR2 are MDHEN and SYDVKM. DNA of the CDR3: TGTGCCAGCAGTCCCTGGACTAGCGGGAGGGCCCCAGATACGCAGTATTTT. Its protein is CASSPWTSGRAPDTQYF.

This clonotype was detected many times. The CDR3 loop is CASSLVGPRETQYF. The CDR3 DNA sequence: TGCGCCAGCAGCTTGGTTGGGCCGAGAGAGACCCAGTACTTC. The chain carries TRBV5-1 and TRBJ2-5, with unresolved D. CDR3 length: 14 residues. Trimming left V 0 bases short and J 4 bases short, with 10 bases between. CDR1 SGHRS and CDR2 YFSETQ come from the germline V gene.

This clonotype has ten or more counts. The V and J genes are TRBV7-9 and TRBJ2-5; the D is unclear. V lost 6 bases and J lost 3, with 8 bases in between. The CDR3 has 12 residues. The V gene's germline CDR1 is SEHNR and CDR2 FQNEAQ (reference sequence). This CDR3 reads CASRSLEETQYF. The CDR3 DNA sequence: TGTGCCAGCAGATCTCTAGAAGAGACCCAGTACTTC.

In this sample, this clonotype turned up a few times. The genes are TRBV20-1 and TRBJ1-5; TRBD1 is a possible D gene (5 bases). Per germline, CDR1 DFQATT and CDR2 SNEGSKA (reference sequence). The CDR3 covers 15 residues. V was cut by 0 bases and J by 5 bases, with 14 bases left in between. The chain's CDR3 is CSAREWGRDYQPQHF. CDR3 DNA sequence: TGCAGTGCTAGAGAATGGGGGAGAGACTATCAGCCCCAGCATTTT.

The rearrangement uses TRBV11-1 and TRBJ1-3; 7 bases fit TRBD1. This CDR3 has 16 amino acids. With V trimmed by 3 bases and J by 2 bases, 7 bases remained unmatched. Germline CDR1 and CDR2: SGHAT and FQDESV (reference sequence). The CDR3 nucleotides read TGTGCCAGCAGCTTCGCGACAGGGAAGGCTGGAAACACCATATATTTT. It translates to CASSFATGKAGNTIYF.

This clonotype showed up many times. The chain couples TRBV4-1 to TRBJ2-2; 12 bases map to TRBD1. V lost 5 bases to trimming and J lost 3 bases; unmatched junction nucleotides: 10. This CDR3 is 18 amino acids long. Looked up from germline, CDR1 is MGHRA and CDR2 is YSYEKL. For the CDR3, the DNA is TGCGCCAGCAGCACCCCGGGACAGGGGGCTCCCGACACCGGGGAGCTGTTTTTT. This codes for CASSTPGQGAPDTGELFF.

This clonotype was detected ten times or more. This rearrangement joins TRBV4-3 to TRBJ1-6; no reliable D call. The V end was cut by 0 bases, the J end by 7 bases, with 7 bases between. Germline V gene sequence: CDR1 LGHNA, CDR2 YSLEER. The CDR3 runs to 14 residues. The CDR3 coding sequence is TGCGCCAGCAGCCAAGAACCCGGAAATTCACCCCTCCACTTT. Translated, it gives CASSQEPGNSPLHF.